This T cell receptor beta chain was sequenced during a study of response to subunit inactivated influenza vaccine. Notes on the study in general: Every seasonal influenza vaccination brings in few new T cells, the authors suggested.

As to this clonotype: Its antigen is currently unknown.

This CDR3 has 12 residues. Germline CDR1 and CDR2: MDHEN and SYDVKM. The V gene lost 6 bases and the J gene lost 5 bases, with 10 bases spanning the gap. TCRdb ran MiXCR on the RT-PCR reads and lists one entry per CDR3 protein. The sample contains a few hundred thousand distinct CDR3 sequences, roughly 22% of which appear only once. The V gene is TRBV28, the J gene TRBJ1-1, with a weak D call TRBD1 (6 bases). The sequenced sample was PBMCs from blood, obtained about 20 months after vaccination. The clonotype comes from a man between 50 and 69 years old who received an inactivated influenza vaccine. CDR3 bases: TGTGCCAGCAGAACACAGGGAACTGAAGCTTTCTTT. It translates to CASRTQGTEAFF.